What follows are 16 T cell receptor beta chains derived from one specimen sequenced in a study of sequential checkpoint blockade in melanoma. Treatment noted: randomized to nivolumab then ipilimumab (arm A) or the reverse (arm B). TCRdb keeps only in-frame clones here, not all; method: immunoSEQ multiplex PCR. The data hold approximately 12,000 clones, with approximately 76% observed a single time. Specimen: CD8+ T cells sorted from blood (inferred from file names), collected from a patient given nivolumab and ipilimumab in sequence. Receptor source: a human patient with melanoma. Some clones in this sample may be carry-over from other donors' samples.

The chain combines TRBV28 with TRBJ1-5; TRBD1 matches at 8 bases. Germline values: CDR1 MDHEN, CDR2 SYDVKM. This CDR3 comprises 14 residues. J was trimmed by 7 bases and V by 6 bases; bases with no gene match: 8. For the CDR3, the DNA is TGTGCCAGCAGGGGACAGGCAGGTCGGCAGCCCCAGCATTTT. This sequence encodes CASRGQAGRQPQHF.

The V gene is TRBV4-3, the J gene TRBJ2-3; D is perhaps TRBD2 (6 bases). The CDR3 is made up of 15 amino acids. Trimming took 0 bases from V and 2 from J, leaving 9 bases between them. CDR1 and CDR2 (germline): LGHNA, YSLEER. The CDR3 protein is CASSQDAGSTDTQYF. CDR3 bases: TGCGCCAGCAGCCAAGATGCGGGGTCCACAGATACGCAGTATTTT.

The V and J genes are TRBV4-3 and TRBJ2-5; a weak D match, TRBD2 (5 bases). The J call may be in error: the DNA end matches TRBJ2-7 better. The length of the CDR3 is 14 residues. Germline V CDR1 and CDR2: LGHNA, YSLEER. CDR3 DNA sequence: TGCGCCAGCAGCCAAGATCGAGGGAACTACGAGCAGTACTTC. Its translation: CASSQDRGNYEQYF.

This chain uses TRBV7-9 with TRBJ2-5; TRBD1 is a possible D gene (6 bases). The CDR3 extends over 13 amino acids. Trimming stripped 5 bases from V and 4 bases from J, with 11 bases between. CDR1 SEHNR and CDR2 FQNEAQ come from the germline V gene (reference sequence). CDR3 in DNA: TGTGCCAGCAGCGAACAGGGAACAGAGACCCAGTACTTC. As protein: CASSEQGTETQYF.

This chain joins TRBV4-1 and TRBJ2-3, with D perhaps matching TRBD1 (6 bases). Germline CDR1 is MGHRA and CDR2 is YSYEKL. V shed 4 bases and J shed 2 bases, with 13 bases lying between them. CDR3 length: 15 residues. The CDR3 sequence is CASSLDRLDTDTQYF. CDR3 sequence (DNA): TGCGCCAGCAGCCTCGACAGGCTGGACACAGATACGCAGTATTTT.

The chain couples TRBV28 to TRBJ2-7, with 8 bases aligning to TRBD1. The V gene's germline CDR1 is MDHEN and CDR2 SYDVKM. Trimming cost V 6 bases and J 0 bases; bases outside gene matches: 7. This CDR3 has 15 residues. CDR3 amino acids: CASSKWTGSSYEQYF. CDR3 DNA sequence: TGTGCCAGCAGCAAATGGACAGGGAGCTCCTACGAGCAGTACTTC. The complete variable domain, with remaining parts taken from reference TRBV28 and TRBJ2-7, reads DVKVTQSSRYLVKRTGEKVFLECVQDMDHENMFWYRQDPGLGLRLIYFSYDVKMKEKGDIPEGYSVSREKKERFSLILESASTNQTSMYLCASSKWTGSSYEQYFGPGTRLTVT.

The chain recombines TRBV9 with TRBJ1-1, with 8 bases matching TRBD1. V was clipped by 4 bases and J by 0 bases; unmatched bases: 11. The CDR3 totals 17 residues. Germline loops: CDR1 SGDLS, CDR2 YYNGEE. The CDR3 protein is CASSPRPGQGLNTEAFF. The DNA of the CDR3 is TGTGCCAGCAGCCCACGGCCTGGACAGGGCCTGAACACTGAAGCTTTCTTT.

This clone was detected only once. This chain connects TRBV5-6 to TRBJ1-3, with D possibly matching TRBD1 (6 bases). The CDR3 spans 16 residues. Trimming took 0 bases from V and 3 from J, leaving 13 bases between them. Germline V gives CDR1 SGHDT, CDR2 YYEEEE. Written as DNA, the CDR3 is TGTGCCAGCAGCTTGGATGGGGGCCGGCATGGAAACACCATATATTTT. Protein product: CASSLDGGRHGNTIYF. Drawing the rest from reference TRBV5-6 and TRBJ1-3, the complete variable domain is DAGVTQSPTHLIKTRGQQVTLRCSPKSGHDTVSWYQQALGQGPQFIFQYYEEEERQRGNFPDRFSGHQFPNYSSELNVNALLLGDSALYLCASSLDGGRHGNTIYFGEGSWLTVV.

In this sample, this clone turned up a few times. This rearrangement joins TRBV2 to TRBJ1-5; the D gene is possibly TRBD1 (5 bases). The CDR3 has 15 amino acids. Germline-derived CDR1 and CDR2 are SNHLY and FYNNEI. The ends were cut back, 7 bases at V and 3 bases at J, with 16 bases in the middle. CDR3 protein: CASTPWGLDNQPQHF. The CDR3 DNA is TGTGCCAGCACTCCGTGGGGCCTCGACAATCAGCCCCAGCATTTT.

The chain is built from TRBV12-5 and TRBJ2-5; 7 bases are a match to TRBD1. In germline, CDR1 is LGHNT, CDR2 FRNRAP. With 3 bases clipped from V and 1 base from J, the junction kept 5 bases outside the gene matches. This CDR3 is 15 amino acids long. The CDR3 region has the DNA TGTGCTAGTGGTTTACCCGGGACAGTCCAAGAGACCCAGTACTTC. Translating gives CASGLPGTVQETQYF. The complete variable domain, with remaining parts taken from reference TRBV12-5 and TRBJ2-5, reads DARVTQTPRHKVTEMGQEVTMRCQPILGHNTVFWYRQTMMQGLELLAYFRNRAPLDDSGMPKDRFSAEMPDATLATLKIQPSEPRDSAVYFCASGLPGTVQETQYFGPGTRLLVL.

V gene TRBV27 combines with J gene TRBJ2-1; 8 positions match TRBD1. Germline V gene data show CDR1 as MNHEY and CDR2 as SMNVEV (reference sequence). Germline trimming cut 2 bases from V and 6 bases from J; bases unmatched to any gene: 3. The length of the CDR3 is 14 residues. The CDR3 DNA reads TGTGCCAGCAGTTTAACGCAGGGGGCCAATGAGCAGTTCTTC. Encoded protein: CASSLTQGANEQFF.

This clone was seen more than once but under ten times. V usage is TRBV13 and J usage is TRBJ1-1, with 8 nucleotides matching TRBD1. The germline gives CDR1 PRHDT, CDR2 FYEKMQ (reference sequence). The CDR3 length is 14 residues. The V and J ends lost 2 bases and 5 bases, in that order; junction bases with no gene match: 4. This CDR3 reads CASSLQGAGTEAFF. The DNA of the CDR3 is TGTGCCAGCAGCTTACAGGGGGCTGGTACTGAAGCTTTCTTT.

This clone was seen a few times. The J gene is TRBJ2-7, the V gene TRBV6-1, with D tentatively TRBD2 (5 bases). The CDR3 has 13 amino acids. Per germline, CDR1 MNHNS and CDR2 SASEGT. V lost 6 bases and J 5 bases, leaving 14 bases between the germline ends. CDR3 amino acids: CASSPGGWHEQYF. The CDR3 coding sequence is TGTGCCAGCAGCCCAGGAGGTTGGCACGAGCAGTACTTC.

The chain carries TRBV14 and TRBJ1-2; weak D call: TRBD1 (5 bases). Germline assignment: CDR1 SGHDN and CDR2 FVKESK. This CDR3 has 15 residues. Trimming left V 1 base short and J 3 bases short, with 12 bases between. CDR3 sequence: CASSQGTGGYYGYTF. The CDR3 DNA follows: TGTGCCAGCAGCCAAGGGACGGGGGGATACTATGGCTACACCTTC.

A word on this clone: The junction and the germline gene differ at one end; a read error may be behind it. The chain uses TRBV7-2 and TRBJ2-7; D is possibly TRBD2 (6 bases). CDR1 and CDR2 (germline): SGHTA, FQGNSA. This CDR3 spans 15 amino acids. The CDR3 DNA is TGTGCCAGCAGGTTAGTTTCCCGGGAGAGTTACGAGCAGTACTTC. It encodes CASRLVSRESYEQYF.

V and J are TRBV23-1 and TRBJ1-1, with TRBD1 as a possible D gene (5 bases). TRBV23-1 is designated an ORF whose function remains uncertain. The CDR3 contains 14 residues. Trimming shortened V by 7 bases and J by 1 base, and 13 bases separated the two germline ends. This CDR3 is CASIGGPTNTEAFF. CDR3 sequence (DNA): TGCGCCAGCATCGGGGGTCCGACGAACACTGAAGCTTTCTTT.